This paragraph reports one T cell receptor (beta chain). Sequencing used immunoSEQ multiplex PCR; TCRdb keeps in-frame clones, though not all of them. Seen here are roughly 250,000 clones, 65% to 90% observed once, and the top ten hold 4.7%. These data are taken from a study of blood T cell repertoires in COVID-19. As for the study in general: Acute-phase and convalescent COVID-19 samples originated in the United States, Italy and Spain. PBMCs, B-cell-depleted T cells, or T cells provided the cDNA or gDNA that made up the material.

The sequence was obtained from a woman between 70 and 85 years old with acute or convalescent COVID-19. Sequencing used peripheral blood.

The CDR3, as DNA: TGCAGCGTTGGGACAGGCGGAAGTGATTCACCCCTCCACTTT. It specifies CSVGTGGSDSPLHF. The genes are TRBV29-1 and TRBJ1-6, with 7 bases that match TRBD1. J was trimmed by 8 bases and V by 4 bases; bases with no gene match: 8. This CDR3 contains 14 residues. CDR1 SQVTM and CDR2 ANQGSEA come from the germline V gene.